Listed below are T cell receptor beta chains from one sample, sequenced in a study of beta chain features in type 1 diabetes. Some clones are missing from TCRdb's copy, which holds only in-frame ones; the method was immunoSEQ multiplex PCR. The sample lists nearly 350,000 clones, 7.5% to 9% occurring once. The sequenced sample consisted of central memory CD4+ T cells from blood. The origin of the receptors is a woman aged 18-29 years in good health. CDR3s include the opening cysteine and the closing phenylalanine or tryptophan. A D gene is named only where the DNA matches it firmly. Only part of the rows carry a size: once, few, many, or a class if the clone is expanded.

>TRBJ2-1|few|TRBV5-1|TRBD1
TGCGCCAGCAGCTCGGGACAGGGAGTTTGGAATGAGCAGTTCTTC
CASSSGQGVWNEQFF
>TRBJ2-7|few|TRBV5-8|TRBD1
TGTGCCAGCAGAACCCGCGGGACAGGGAACGAGCAGTACTTC
CASRTRGTGNEQYF
>TRBJ1-3|few|TRBV5-4|-
TGTGCCAGCAGCTTACAAGGGCCTGGAAACACCATATATTTT
CASSLQGPGNTIYF
>TRBJ2-5|-|TRBV5-1|-
TGCGCCAGCAGCTATTCTAGTGGAGAGACCCAGTACTTC
CASSYSSGETQYF
>TRBJ2-2|-|TRBV11-2|-
TGTGCCAGCAGCTCACAAATAGGTTCCGGGGAGCTGTTTTTT
CASSSQIGSGELFF
>TRBJ1-1|-|TRBV6-6|-
TGTGCCAGCCGAATACAGGAGAACACTGAAGCTTTCTTT
CASRIQENTEAFF
>TRBJ2-3|-|TRBV27|TRBD2
TGTGCCAGCAGTGTAGCGGGAGGGAACACAGATACGCAGTATTTT
CASSVAGGNTDTQYF
>TRBJ2-7|-|TRBV7-9|TRBD2
TGTGCCAGCAGTAATCGGACTAGCGGGAGAGGCGAGCAGTACTTC
CASSNRTSGRGEQYF
>TRBJ2-5|-|TRBV6-5|TRBD2
TGTGCCAGCAGTTGGCGACTAGCGCCTCAAGAGACCCAGTACTTC
CASSWRLAPQETQYF
>TRBJ2-7|-|TRBV28|-
TGTGCCAGCAGTTTGGGCAGTTCCTACGAGCAGTACTTC
CASSLGSSYEQYF
>TRBJ2-7|-|TRBV7-2|-
TGTGCCAGCAGCTTAGCCTCAGGGACACTCTACGAGCAGTACTTC
CASSLASGTLYEQYF
>TRBJ1-5|few|TRBV29-1|-
TGCAGCGCCGCCGTCGGGGGCTACAATCAGCCCCAGCATTTT
CSAAVGGYNQPQHF
>TRBJ2-3|many|TRBV7-3|-
TGTGCCAGCAGCTTAACGAAGCGCGATACGCAGTATTTT
CASSLTKRDTQYF
>TRBJ2-5|-|TRBV15|TRBD2
TGTGCCACCAGCAGAGGACCGACTAGCGGTCTCCAGGGGAGCCAAGAGACCCAGTACTTC
CATSRGPTSGLQGSQETQYF
>TRBJ2-3|few|TRBV11-3|-
TGTGCCAGCAGCTTCTCCAGAGTAGATACGCAGTATTTT
CASSFSRVDTQYF
>TRBJ1-4|-|TRBV28|TRBD1
TGTGCCAGCAGTACTCAGACAGGGAAGACTTACCGAACCTTTTTT
CASSTQTGKTYRTFF
>TRBJ1-2|-|TRBV7-8|-
TGTGCCAGCAGCGGGTTGGGAGGGACGTCGGTCCCCTATGGCTACACCTTC
CASSGLGGTSVPYGYTF
>TRBJ2-3|many|TRBV15|-
TGTGCCACCAGCAGTTTCCCCAGGGCCCTCTCCACAGATACGCAGTATTTT
CATSSFPRALSTDTQYF
>TRBJ2-3|-|TRBV28|-
TGTGCCAGCAGTTTGCGACTACGGGATACGCAGTATTTT
CASSLRLRDTQYF
>TRBJ1-1|many|TRBV29-1|-
TGCAGCGTTGAAGGGGAGGGAGGAGCGAACACTGAAGCTTTCTTT
CSVEGEGGANTEAFF
>TRBJ2-1|-|TRBV28|-
TGTGCCAGCACCCTTATTGGGACTAATGAGCAGTTCTTC
CASTLIGTNEQFF
>TRBJ2-7|-|TRBV7-9|-
TGTGCCAGCAGCTTGGACAGAGCCTCCTACGAGCAGTACTTC
CASSLDRASYEQYF
>TRBJ2-1|many|TRBV13|-
TGTGCCAGCAGCTTAGGACAGCGAGCCTACAATGAGCAGTTCTTC
CASSLGQRAYNEQFF
>TRBJ1-5|few|TRBV27|-
TGTGCCAGCAGTTTGACTCCGGGGGGCCCCCAGCATTTT
CASSLTPGGPQHF
>TRBJ2-3|many|TRBV28|-
TGTGCCAGCAGTTTGACAGCCTGGGCAGATACGCAGTATTTT
CASSLTAWADTQYF
>TRBJ2-3|few|TRBV5-4|-
TGTGCCAGCAGCCGGGGAGGGGGCGGCACAGATACGCAGTATTTT
CASSRGGGGTDTQYF
>TRBJ2-7|few|TRBV14|TRBD2
TGTGCCAGCAGCCAAGAAGGGGCTAGCGGGAGTTACCCCACCCTGCAGTACTTC
CASSQEGASGSYPTLQYF
>TRBJ2-5|few|TRBV5-4|TRBD2
TGTGCCAGCAGCTTGGCGGGCGGGAGTACGGGAGAGACCCAGTACTTC
CASSLAGGSTGETQYF
>TRBJ2-7|-|TRBV7-6|TRBD1
TGTGCCAGCAGCTTGGGACAGGCCAGCTCCTACGAGCAGTACTTC
CASSLGQASSYEQYF
>TRBJ2-5|many|TRBV10-3|-
TGTGCCATCAGTGATGGAGTGCAAGAGACCCAGTACTTC
CAISDGVQETQYF
>TRBJ2-1|many|TRBV2|TRBD2
TGTGCCAGCAGTCGGCGGGAGTTTGAGCAGTTCTTC
CASSRREFEQFF
>TRBJ2-3|-|TRBV18|TRBD1
TGTGCCAGCTCACCCTCAGGGGGATCTGATACGCAGTATTTT
CASSPSGGSDTQYF
>TRBJ2-1|many|TRBV14|-
TGTGCCAGCAGCCCACCGGCGGCTCGGCGGAATGAGCAGTTCTTC
CASSPPAARRNEQFF
>TRBJ2-1|few|TRBV4-1|-
TGCGCCAGCAGCCAAGTTGGGGACTCCTACAATGAGCAGTTCTTC
CASSQVGDSYNEQFF
>TRBJ2-7|-|TRBV4-3|-
TGCGCCAGCAGCCAAGATCTCGGACACCTATCCTACGAGCAGTACTTC
CASSQDLGHLSYEQYF
>TRBJ1-5|-|TRBV27|-
TGTGCCAGCAGTCCGATCGGGGGAGGGGGAAATCAGCCCCAGCATTTT
CASSPIGGGGNQPQHF
>TRBJ1-1|-|TRBV6-5|-
TGTGCCAGCTCCGAGATGAGGACTGAAGCTTTCTTT
CASSEMRTEAFF